Below are 9 T cell receptor beta chains sequenced from a single sample in a study of regulatory dendritic cells for organ transplantation. These receptors have no known antigen. Sorted T cells were CFSE-labeled and cultured roughly five days with allogeneic regulatory or mature dendritic cells at 1:10. The protocol was immunoSEQ multiplex PCR, while the TCRdb copy is restricted to in-frame clones and leaves out a portion. The sample has more than 20,000 clones, approximately 85% seen once. The sequenced material came from naive CD4+ T cells from blood cultured with dendritic cells. Subset defined: CD45RA+ naive T cells. Receptors originate from a human donor in good health.

The V and J genes are TRBV7-8 and TRBJ2-7; the match to TRBD1 covers 10 bases. The V gene's germline CDR1 is SGHVS and CDR2 FQNEAQ. The CDR3 runs to 16 residues. V gave up 3 bases and J gave up 4 bases; unmatched junction bases: 9. CDR3 amino acids: CASSLGGTGVKYEQYF. As DNA, the CDR3 is TGTGCCAGCAGCTTGGGAGGGACAGGGGTCAAATACGAGCAGTACTTC.

This chain uses TRBV2 with TRBJ1-1; D is perhaps TRBD1 (5 bases). CDR3 size: 19 residues. CDR1 SNHLY and CDR2 FYNNEI come from the germline V gene. V was cut by 0 bases and J by 1 base, with 21 bases left in between. The CDR3 coding sequence is TGTGCCAGCAGTGAAGCGGGGGTGAACATCGCGAGAAAGAACACTGAAGCTTTCTTT. The encoded protein is CASSEAGVNIARKNTEAFF.

This clone was counted once. V gene TRBV25-1 combines with J gene TRBJ2-7; tentatively, D is TRBD1 (6 bases). Trimming took 6 bases from V and 3 from J, leaving 18 bases between them. The CDR3 sequence is 15 residues long. Germline-derived CDR1 and CDR2 are MGHDK and SYGVNS. The CDR3 DNA reads as TGTGCCAGCAGATTAGGGGGTAATACAGACTACGAGCAGTACTTC. Amino acids: CASRLGGNTDYEQYF.

V usage is TRBV30 and J usage is TRBJ2-7; 8 bases are shared with TRBD1. With 3 bases clipped from V and 6 bases from J, the junction kept 16 bases outside the gene matches. From germline, CDR1 is GTSNPN and CDR2 SVGIG (reference sequence). This CDR3 is 16 amino acids long. The CDR3 DNA sequence: TGTGCCTGGAGAGCCCCCAGGACAGGGCCAAAAGTCGAGCAGTACTTC. It yields the protein CAWRAPRTGPKVEQYF. Supplemented by reference TRBV30 and TRBJ2-7, the full variable domain reads SQTIHQWPATLVQPVGSPLSLECTVEGTSNPNLYWYRQAAGRGLQLLFYSVGIGQISSEVPQNLSASRPQDRQFILSSKKLLLSDSGFYLCAWRAPRTGPKVEQYFGPGTRLTVT.

The chain joins TRBV18 to TRBJ2-3; D not certain. V was cut by 3 bases and J by 0 bases, with 16 bases left in between. CDR1 and CDR2 (germline): KGHSH, LQKENI. CDR3 size: 17 residues. CDR3 residues: CASSPSSESSSTDTQYF. The CDR3 DNA follows: TGTGCCAGCTCACCTAGTTCCGAGTCGTCTAGCACAGATACGCAGTATTTT.

The chain uses TRBV10-2 and TRBJ1-1; unclear D gene. The germline V gene encodes CDR1 WSHSY and CDR2 SAAADI. The CDR3 has 13 amino acids. Trimming removed 4 bases from V and 8 bases from J, with 14 bases in between. CDR3 amino acids: CASSGIYGPEAFF. CDR3 DNA sequence: TGCGCCAGCAGTGGAATTTATGGACCCGAAGCTTTCTTT.

This rearrangement joins TRBV7-3 to TRBJ2-5; D not resolved. The CDR3 spans 13 residues. The germline V gene encodes CDR1 SGHTA and CDR2 FQGTGA. V lost 3 bases and J 5 bases, leaving 10 bases between the germline ends. The CDR3 sequence is CASSLAHAETQYF. CDR3 nucleotide sequence: TGTGCCAGCAGCTTGGCTCACGCGGAGACCCAGTACTTC.

This chain's CDR3 is CASSQDPGKEIYGYTF. DNA of the CDR3: TGCGCCAGCAGCCAAGATCCGGGTAAAGAAATTTATGGCTACACCTTC. The chain recombines TRBV4-3 with TRBJ1-2; D uncertain. Between the trimmed V and J ends, which lost 0 bases and 5 bases, there was a span of 16 bases. The germline V gene has CDR1 LGHNA and CDR2 YSLEER. The CDR3 contains 16 residues.

The chain carries TRBV10-3 and TRBJ2-1; no reliable D call. Trimming removed 1 base from V and 6 bases from J, with 7 bases in between. This CDR3 region has 13 residues. Germline lookup yields CDR1 ENHRY and CDR2 SYGVKD. The CDR3 reads CAISELISNEQFF. CDR3 coding DNA: TGTGCCATCAGTGAGTTGATTTCCAATGAGCAGTTCTTC.